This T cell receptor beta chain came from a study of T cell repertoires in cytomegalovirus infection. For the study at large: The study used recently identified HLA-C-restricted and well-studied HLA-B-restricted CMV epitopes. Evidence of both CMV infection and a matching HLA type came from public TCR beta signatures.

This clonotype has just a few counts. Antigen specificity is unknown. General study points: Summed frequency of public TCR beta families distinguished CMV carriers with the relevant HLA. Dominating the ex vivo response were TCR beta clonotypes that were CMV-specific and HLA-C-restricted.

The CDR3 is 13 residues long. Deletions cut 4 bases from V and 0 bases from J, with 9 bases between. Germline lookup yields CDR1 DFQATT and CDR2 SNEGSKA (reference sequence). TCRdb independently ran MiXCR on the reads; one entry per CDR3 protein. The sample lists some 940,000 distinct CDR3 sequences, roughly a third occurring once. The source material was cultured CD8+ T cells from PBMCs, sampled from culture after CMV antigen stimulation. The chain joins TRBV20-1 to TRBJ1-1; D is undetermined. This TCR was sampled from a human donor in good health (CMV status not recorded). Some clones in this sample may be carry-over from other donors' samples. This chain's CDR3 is CSATPRVNTEAFF. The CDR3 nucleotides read TGCAGTGCTACCCCCCGGGTGAACACTGAAGCTTTCTTT.